A single sample is the source of the 13 T cell receptor beta chains below, sequenced in a study of post-analysis software for immune sequencing data. Study-wide findings and caveats: Patients used about 5 TRBV segments, including TRBV5-6, TRBV5-1 and TRBV20-1, more often than controls.

These TCRs are of unknown antigen specificity. Unique molecular identifiers featured in each of the TCR beta cDNA libraries. TCRdb itself ran the PCR reads through MiXCR, one entry per CDR3 protein. The sample carries more than 500,000 distinct CDR3 sequences, 30% to 40% recorded once. Source material: blood. Receptors originate from a girl aged 2 to 17 with multiple sclerosis.

The rearrangement links TRBV7-3 to TRBJ2-7; D may be TRBD1 (5 bases). The CDR3 length is 13 residues. The germline gives CDR1 SGHTA, CDR2 FQGTGA. V dropped 2 bases and J dropped 4 bases, with 9 bases sitting between them. The CDR3 region has the DNA TGTGCCAGCAGCTTACTCCCAGGGTACGAGCAGTACTTC. Amino acids: CASSLLPGYEQYF.

The chain employs TRBV11-3 and TRBJ2-1; 7 bases are shared with TRBD1. This CDR3 spans 15 amino acids. V was pared by 5 bases and J by 0 bases, with 4 bases of the junction left unmatched. Germline CDR1 and CDR2: SGHNT and YENEEA. Written as DNA, the CDR3 is TGTGCCAGCAGCAAGGGGGACAGCTCCTACAATGAGCAGTTCTTC. Amino acid sequence: CASSKGDSSYNEQFF.

This chain connects TRBV5-1 to TRBJ2-1; 8 bases fit TRBD2. The CDR3 length is 16 residues. J gave up 4 bases and V 4 bases, and 10 bases lay outside the gene matches. The germline CDR1 and CDR2 sequences are SGHRS and YFSETQ. The CDR3 loop is CASSPGAGGAYNEQFF. In DNA form, the CDR3 reads TGCGCCAGCAGCCCCGGCGCGGGGGGCGCGTACAATGAGCAGTTCTTC.

The chain couples TRBV5-1 to TRBJ1-1; no reliable D call. In germline, CDR1 is SGHRS, CDR2 YFSETQ. The V end was cut by 2 bases, the J end by 5 bases, with 10 bases between. The CDR3 is 13 residues long. The CDR3 here is CASSFWGGTEAFF. The CDR3 DNA reads TGCGCCAGCAGCTTTTGGGGTGGAACTGAAGCTTTCTTT.

V is TRBV6-1 and J is TRBJ1-5, with D tentatively TRBD1 (5 bases). The V and J ends lost 0 bases and 2 bases respectively, with 8 bases between them. CDR1 is MNHNS, CDR2 SASEGT, per germline. The CDR3 is 15 residues long. CDR3 DNA sequence: TGTGCCAGCAGTGAAGCGCTGGGACGCAATCAGCCCCAGCATTTT. It translates to CASSEALGRNQPQHF.

The chain combines TRBV12-3 or TRBV12-4 with TRBJ2-3, with 8 nucleotides matching TRBD1. The CDR3 length is 18 residues. The junction had 15 bases not matched to a gene; V was cut back by 4 bases and J by 3 bases. The CDR3 reads CASSSEQGEWGTTDTQYF. The CDR3 region has the DNA TGTGCCAGCAGTTCCGAACAGGGGGAGTGGGGGACTACAGATACGCAGTATTTT.

The sample holds a few counts of this clonotype. This chain connects TRBV7-2 to TRBJ1-5, with 10 bases identical to TRBD1. Trimming cost V 2 bases and J 9 bases; bases outside gene matches: 7. The germline CDR1 and CDR2 sequences are SGHTA and FQGNSA. The CDR3 extends over 15 amino acids. The CDR3 sequence is CASSLIGQGERPQHF. DNA of the CDR3: TGTGCCAGCAGCTTAATAGGACAGGGGGAACGGCCCCAGCATTTT.

V gene TRBV9 combines with J gene TRBJ1-1; D is perhaps TRBD1 (5 bases). V lost 4 bases and J lost 6, with 19 bases in between. CDR3 length equals 15 residues. Germline V gene lookup returns CDR1 SGDLS and CDR2 YYNGEE. The CDR3 DNA reads TGTGCCAGCAGCCCTCACCGGGACCTTGGAGCTGAAGCTTTCTTT. Amino acid sequence: CASSPHRDLGAEAFF.

A few counts support this clonotype. This chain connects TRBV6-6 to TRBJ1-5, with D tentatively TRBD1 (5 bases). From germline, CDR1 is MNHNY and CDR2 SVGAGI (reference sequence). Trimming took off 11 bases at V and 3 bases at J, with 23 bases between the two ends. The CDR3 is made up of 16 amino acids. The CDR3 region is CAVTSGERGDNQPQHF. The CDR3 nucleotides read TGTGCCGTGACCTCGGGGGAACGGGGGGACAATCAGCCCCAGCATTTT.

This clonotype was recorded a few times. The rearrangement joins TRBV4-3 to TRBJ1-2; D might be TRBD1 (5 bases). Germline CDR1 LGHNA, CDR2 YSLEER. V was cut by 0 bases and J by 7 bases, with 9 bases left in between. The CDR3 covers 13 residues. This CDR3 reads CASSQDEGFGYTF. CDR3 sequence (DNA): TGCGCCAGCAGCCAAGATGAGGGGTTTGGCTACACCTTC.

The chain recombines TRBV7-9 with TRBJ1-2; D remains ambiguous. Germline CDR1 is SEHNR and CDR2 is FQNEAQ (reference sequence). The CDR3 length is 11 residues. Trimming shortened V by 4 bases and J by 8 bases, and 8 bases separated the two germline ends. DNA for the CDR3: TGTGCCAGCAGCTCCTCGGAAGGCTACACCTTC. Protein sequence: CASSSSEGYTF. The full variable domain, in which reference TRBV7-9 and TRBJ1-2 provide the parts outside the CDR3, is DTGVSQNPRHKITKRGQNVTFRCDPISEHNRLYWYRQTLGQGPEFLTYFQNEAQLEKSRLLSDRFSAERPKGSFSTLEIQRTEQGDSAMYLCASSSSEGYTFGSGTRLTVV.

The gene calls are TRBV20-1 and TRBJ1-2, with D possibly matching TRBD1 (5 bases). The CDR3 length is 13 residues. Germline values: CDR1 DFQATT, CDR2 SNEGSKA (reference sequence). V dropped 6 bases and J dropped 2 bases, with 13 bases sitting between them. The CDR3 DNA sequence: TGCAGTGCCCCTATGCCAGGGAACTATGGCTACACCTTC. It codes for CSAPMPGNYGYTF.

This clonotype was found a few times. This chain connects TRBV20-1 to TRBJ2-5; 10 bases are shared with TRBD1. Germline V lookup: CDR1 DFQATT, CDR2 SNEGSKA (reference sequence). J lost 5 bases, V lost 5 bases, and 5 bases had no gene match. The CDR3 runs 13 residues. The CDR3 loop is CSAEGQGRETQYF. The CDR3 coding sequence is TGCAGTGCTGAGGGACAGGGGCGGGAGACCCAGTACTTC.